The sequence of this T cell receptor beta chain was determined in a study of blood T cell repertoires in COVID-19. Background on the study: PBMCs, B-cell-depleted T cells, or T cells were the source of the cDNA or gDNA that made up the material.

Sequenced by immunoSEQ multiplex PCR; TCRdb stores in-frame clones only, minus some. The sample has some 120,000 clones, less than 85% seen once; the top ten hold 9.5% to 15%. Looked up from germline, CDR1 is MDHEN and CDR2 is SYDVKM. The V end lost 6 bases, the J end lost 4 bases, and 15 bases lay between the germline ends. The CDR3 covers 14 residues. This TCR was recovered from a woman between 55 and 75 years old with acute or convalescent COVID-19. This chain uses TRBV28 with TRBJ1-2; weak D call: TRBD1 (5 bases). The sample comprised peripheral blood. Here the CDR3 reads CASRPGTPLYGYTF. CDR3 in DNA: TGTGCCAGCAGGCCCGGGACTCCCCTCTATGGCTACACCTTC.